Given below is one T cell receptor beta chain in context. The sample comes from a study of blood T cell repertoires in COVID-19. Across the whole study: There were acute and convalescent COVID-19 samples, and they came from the United States, Italy and Spain.

Patients from Seattle were sampled longitudinally, starting during active infection. Original processing notes: By means of reference gene primer amplification, nucleated cell counts were estimated. Produced via immunoSEQ multiplex PCR; TCRdb's table is partial and in-frame only. V, J and clone size reflect that table, while D and trimming were determined from the DNA. In the table there are approximately 500,000 clones, 85% to 90% of which are singletons. V lost 3 bases to trimming and J lost 0 bases, with 13 bases between them. The V gene's germline CDR1 is SGDLS and CDR2 YYNGEE. This CDR3 is built from 16 residues.

The chain has TRBV9 and TRBJ1-3, with D possibly matching TRBD1 (5 bases). Sample: peripheral blood. This sequence was found in a woman between 50 and 59 years old with COVID-19, enrolled during active disease. The CDR3 spells CASSAPTGDSGNTIYF. CDR3 in DNA: TGTGCCAGCAGCGCGCCTACGGGGGACTCTGGAAACACCATATATTTT.